This T cell receptor delta chain originates from a study of Vδ1+ human thymocytes. After alphabeta T cell depletion, CD3+ Vdelta1+ Vdelta2- thymocytes were sorted. Study results and caveats: In the thymus, TRG and TRD repertoires looked highly polyclonal with Gaussian CDR3 lengths. Bulk repertoire data may be misinterpreted because of unexpected Vdelta2 sequences. Approximately 19% of thymic delta-chain sequences were Vdelta2, with few Vdelta3, unlike blood Vdelta1+ controls.

This clone was detected many times. The antigen is undetermined. Germline lookup yields CDR1 GEAIGNYY and CDR2 EKD. Trimming shortened V by 9 bases and J by 2 bases, and 21 bases separated the two germline ends. The CDR3 runs to 15 residues. Extracted RNA was reverse transcribed into cDNA. CDR3 amplicons came from multiplex PCR with pooled V-gene forward and constant-region reverse primers. TCRdb re-processed the multiplex PCR reads using CATT. Here the sample spans over 65,000 delta-chain clones, more than 30% being singletons. This TCR derives from a boy in the first two years of life who had congenital heart surgery. Material for sequencing was Vdelta1+ gamma-delta thymocytes from the thymus. Subset specified: FACS-sorted CD3+ TCRalphabeta- TCRVdelta1+ TCRVdelta2- thymocytes. V is TRDV2 and J is TRDJ1; D is perhaps TRDD3 (6 bases). CDR3 loop: CALVLGIRETDKLIF. In nucleotides, the CDR3 is TGTGCCCTTGTACTGGGAATACGGGAAACCGATAAACTCATCTTT.